This record covers a single T cell receptor (beta chain). Its antigen target is currently unknown. Base qualities are not at hand, and no much larger clone is one base apart. Participants in the prospective study were enrolled through a virtual design, were aged about 18 to 100 years, and lived in approximately 24 United States geographic areas. In the prospective study, participants were assigned to cohorts based on the clinical history participants reported in a screening survey and a study questionnaire. ImmuneRACE Cohort 3 recovered participants were defined by two consecutive negative NP/OP PCR tests, healthcare professional clearance, or symptom resolution. Each participant in the prospective study had whole blood, serum and a nasopharyngeal or oropharyngeal swab collected by mobile phlebotomists. Additional blood draws and questionnaires over an approximately 2-month period could optionally be provided by prospective study participants. Prospective study blood samples were shipped either frozen or at room temperature before DNA extraction.

The immunoSEQ Assay, a bias-controlled multiplex PCR, was used to amplify TCRbeta CDR3 regions from genomic DNA. The study's own analysis went as follows. The number of nucleated cells in each sample was estimated from the amplification of reference gene primers within the assay. To quantify the absolute abundance of each unique TCRbeta CDR3 rearrangement, sequence reads were collapsed and filtered. For each sample, productive Simpson clonality was calculated as the square root of Simpson's diversity index across productive rearrangements. The source is immuneACCESS, and TCRdb retained only in-frame sequences with V and J called. Part of the clones is not carried over; for the studies checked, unresolved V genes explain less than half of this, and the remainder is unexplained. V and J calls and clone size come straight from that table; D and trimming were deduced from the DNA. Present in this sample are some 160,000 clones, less than 90% of which were seen just once. The ten largest clones add up to about 8.6% of the sample.

The sample belongs to a study of blood T cell repertoires in COVID-19 (dated by TCRdb to 2018 to 2020). For the wider study: Collaborator samples came from the United States, Italy and Spain and covered acute and convalescent phases of COVID-19. Nearly every sample came with metadata listing a de-identified subject ID, COVID-19 status, age in years and sex. The prospective study material was composed of cDNA or gDNA derived from T cells, B-cell-depleted T cells, or PBMCs. Samples came from the ongoing ImmuneRACE study (first 160 participants) plus 1,254 subjects from 6 global collaborators. The repertoires were released in a freely available public database meant as a resource for research on the immune response to SARS-CoV-2. Where available, HLA class I and class II types were obtained from metadata supplied by the sample provider rather than from assay-based typing. Deeply sampled blood TCRbeta repertoires from subjects exposed to, actively infected with, or recovered from COVID-19 were included in the dataset. The paper as a whole reports these results and caveats: How much clinical and demographic metadata was included differed by source and by participant, and the metadata was provided uncurated.

Sequencing used PBMCs or T cells enriched from blood (not recorded which). This clonotype originated in a woman in her forties or fifties who had recovered from COVID-19.

The CDR3 amino acid sequence is: CSASASGGAETQYF. Here is the DNA: TGCAGTGCTAGTGCGAGCGGGGGGGCAGAGACCCAGTACTTC. The sequence is built from TRBV20-1 and TRBJ2-5; 10 bases in between match TRBD2. Compared with germline, V lacks 3 bases and J lacks 4 bases; bases without a gene match: 5. The CDR3 starts with the cysteine, ends with the phenylalanine, and has 14 residues. Just CDR3 DNA is preserved here, 42 bases in frame from base 1. Sequences DFQATT (CDR1) and SNEGSKA (CDR2) are obtained from the germline V gene (reference sequence).